The 17 T cell receptor beta chains below all came from one sample that was sequenced in a study of response to subunit inactivated influenza vaccine. TCRdb re-called the RT-PCR reads with MiXCR, one entry per CDR3 protein. The table lists over 150,000 distinct CDR3 sequences, about a tenth of them singletons. The sample consisted of non-naive T cells sorted from PBMCs, taken on the day of vaccination. All receptors derive from a man aged 45-65 years who received an inactivated influenza vaccine.

This clonotype was seen ten or more times. The CDR3 coding sequence is TGTGCCAGCAGCCCCGAGAGGACAGGGGCCAGCTCCTATAATTCACCCCTCCACTTT. It encodes CASSPERTGASSYNSPLHF. The genes are TRBV11-2 and TRBJ1-6; TRBD1 aligns across 9 bases. Trimming at V came to 5 bases and at J to 0 bases, leaving 11 bases not matched to a gene. In germline, CDR1 is SGHAT, CDR2 FQNNGV. The CDR3 contains 19 residues. Together with reference TRBV11-2 and TRBJ1-6, the CDR3 gives the full variable domain: EAGVAQSPRYKIIEKRQSVAFWCNPISGHATLYWYQQILGQGPKLLIQFQNNGVVDDSQLPKDRFSAERLKGVDSTLKIQPAKLEDSAVYLCASSPERTGASSYNSPLHFGNGTRLTVT.

This clonotype was seen a few times. The J gene is TRBJ2-1, the V gene TRBV5-1; the D gene is possibly TRBD1 (6 bases). Trimming removed 0 bases from V and 6 bases from J, with 13 bases in between. CDR1 SGHRS and CDR2 YFSETQ come from the germline V gene. The CDR3 sequence is 15 residues long. CDR3 sequence: CASSLGVGASNEQFF. The CDR3 nucleotides are TGCGCCAGCAGCTTGGGGGTGGGGGCCAGCAATGAGCAGTTCTTC.

In this sample, this clonotype turned up a few times. The chain uses TRBV12-3 or TRBV12-4 and TRBJ2-7, with D perhaps matching TRBD2 (6 bases). The CDR3 contains 14 residues. The germline V and J ends were trimmed by 7 bases and 5 bases, with 18 bases remaining between them. Here the CDR3 reads CASTRRRGKDEQYF. The CDR3 DNA is TGTGCCAGCACCCGGCGTCGGGGGAAGGACGAGCAGTACTTC.

The chain links TRBV7-9 to TRBJ2-7, with D uncertain. Deletions cut 5 bases from V and 7 bases from J, with 9 bases between. Germline loops: CDR1 SEHNR, CDR2 FQNEAQ (reference sequence). The CDR3 is 11 residues long. CDR3 protein: CASSASTEQYF. CDR3 nucleotide sequence: TGTGCCAGCAGCGCATCCACAGAGCAGTACTTC.

J is TRBJ2-3 and V is TRBV5-1; no clear D gene. Germline V lookup: CDR1 SGHRS, CDR2 YFSETQ. V lost 0 bases to trimming and J lost 6 bases, with 17 bases between them. The CDR3 is 16 amino acids. CDR3 bases: TGCGCCAGCAGCTTGGCGGGTCCCCACCGCAGGGATACGCAGTATTTT. Its translation is CASSLAGPHRRDTQYF. Supplemented by reference TRBV5-1 and TRBJ2-3, the full variable domain reads KAGVTQTPRYLIKTRGQQVTLSCSPISGHRSVSWYQQTPGQGLQFLFEYFSETQRNKGNFPGRFSGRQFSNSRSEMNVSTLELGDSALYLCASSLAGPHRRDTQYFGPGTRLTVL.

This clonotype was counted at least ten times. This sequence joins TRBV5-1 and TRBJ2-7; the match to TRBD1 covers 9 bases. J lost 2 bases, V lost 4 bases, and 10 bases had no gene match. Germline V gene sequence: CDR1 SGHRS, CDR2 YFSETQ. This CDR3 has 16 residues. The CDR3 reads CASSLNFGQGTYEQYF. CDR3 sequence (DNA): TGCGCCAGCAGCCTTAATTTCGGACAGGGGACCTACGAGCAGTACTTC.

V gene TRBV2 combines with J gene TRBJ2-7; D remains unclear. The V and J ends lost 2 bases and 4 bases respectively, with 3 bases between them. The V gene's germline CDR1 is SNHLY and CDR2 FYNNEI. The CDR3 consists of 11 residues. The CDR3 DNA is TGTGCCAGCAGTGAACCTTACGAGCAGTACTTC. Translating gives CASSEPYEQYF.

This clonotype appeared many times. The chain uses TRBV20-1 and TRBJ2-5; D is perhaps TRBD1 or TRBD2 (5 bases each). V was trimmed by 2 bases and J by 2 bases, leaving 9 bases between them. This CDR3 has 13 residues. Germline CDR1 DFQATT, CDR2 SNEGSKA (reference sequence). The CDR3 is CSARRWGQETQYF. As DNA, the CDR3 is TGCAGTGCTAGAAGGTGGGGGCAAGAGACCCAGTACTTC.

In its sample, this clonotype was seen many times. V is TRBV29-1 and J is TRBJ2-1; TRBD1 is a possible D gene (6 bases). V gave up 2 bases and J gave up 1 base, with 12 bases separating them. Germline CDR1 is SQVTM and CDR2 is ANQGSEA. The CDR3 runs to 15 residues. Written as DNA, the CDR3 is TGCAGCGTTGAAACCGGGACATTTTCCTACAATGAGCAGTTCTTC. Encoded protein: CSVETGTFSYNEQFF.

The sample holds one count of this clonotype. Its ends do not fully match the called genes, so a read error is possible. The chain is built from TRBV5-1 and TRBJ2-6, with 9 bases that match TRBD2. This CDR3 spans 17 amino acids. The germline V gene has CDR1 SGHRS and CDR2 YFSETQ. In DNA, the CDR3 is TGCGCCAGCAGCTTGGTAGCGGGAGATGCTGGGGCCAAGGTCCTGACTTTC. Translation gives CASSLVAGDAGAKVLTF.

This clonotype came up many times. The chain couples TRBV3-1 to TRBJ2-5; the D is unclear. The germline V gene encodes CDR1 LGHDT and CDR2 YNNKEL (reference sequence). The V end lost 0 bases, the J end lost 4 bases, and 6 bases lay between the germline ends. The CDR3 contains 13 residues. The CDR3 DNA sequence: TGTGCCAGCAGCCAAGATTATGGAGAGACCCAGTACTTC. It translates to CASSQDYGETQYF.

This clonotype was detected ten times or more. The rearrangement joins TRBV29-1 to TRBJ2-2, with D tentatively TRBD1 or TRBD2 (5 bases each). Germline loops: CDR1 SQVTM, CDR2 ANQGSEA. This CDR3 spans 15 amino acids. V was shortened by 7 bases and J by 5 bases, with 20 bases between the two germline ends. The CDR3 sequence: CSAINRGVGTGELFF. In nucleotides, the CDR3 is TGCAGCGCTATTAATAGGGGAGTCGGTACCGGGGAGCTGTTTTTT.

This clonotype was seen many times. The gene calls are TRBV5-1 and TRBJ1-5, with D unresolved. With 0 bases removed from V and 9 bases from J, the gap between germline ends came to 13 bases. This CDR3 comprises 14 residues. Looked up from germline, CDR1 is SGHRS and CDR2 is YFSETQ. In DNA form, the CDR3 reads TGCGCCAGCAGCTTGGCCCCGGAAGAGGGGCCCCAGCATTTT. It translates to CASSLAPEEGPQHF. Full variable domain (outside the CDR3, taken from reference TRBV5-1 and TRBJ1-5): KAGVTQTPRYLIKTRGQQVTLSCSPISGHRSVSWYQQTPGQGLQFLFEYFSETQRNKGNFPGRFSGRQFSNSRSEMNVSTLELGDSALYLCASSLAPEEGPQHFGDGTRLSIL.

This clonotype was recorded many times. The chain combines TRBV12-3 or TRBV12-4 with TRBJ1-2; 8 bases line up with TRBD1. With V trimmed by 4 bases and J by 5 bases, 15 bases remained unmatched. The CDR3 contains 17 residues. The CDR3: CASSSRWGQVKPYGYTF. CDR3 nucleotide sequence: TGTGCCAGCAGTTCCAGATGGGGACAGGTGAAACCTTATGGCTACACCTTC.

The CDR3 bases are TGTGCCAGCAGCCATGAGGGAAGAAGTGGCAATCAGCCCCAGCATTTT. Protein product: CASSHEGRSGNQPQHF. The V and J genes are TRBV4-2 and TRBJ1-5; D gene uncertain. Germline values: CDR1 LGHNA, CDR2 YNFKEQ. The V end was cut by 3 bases, the J end by 2 bases, with 14 bases between. The CDR3 loop spans 16 amino acids.

This clonotype was picked up many times. The chain employs TRBV12-3 or TRBV12-4 and TRBJ1-2; maybe TRBD1 (5 bases). CDR3 length: 14 amino acids. The V end was cut by 2 bases, the J end by 4 bases, with 11 bases between. In DNA form, the CDR3 reads TGTGCCAGCAGTTTACAGGGCGGGTTCTATGGCTACACCTTC. Translating gives CASSLQGGFYGYTF.

This clonotype was seen ten or more times. The rearrangement links TRBV2 to TRBJ2-3, with TRBD1 identical over 7 bases. Germline V gene sequence: CDR1 SNHLY, CDR2 FYNNEI. The CDR3 covers 15 residues. Trimming took 6 bases from V and 2 from J; bases not matched to a gene: 8. CDR3 amino acids: CASSLPGQITDTQYF. The CDR3, as DNA: TGTGCCAGCAGCCTCCCGGGACAGATCACAGATACGCAGTATTTT. The entire variable domain, with the rest obtained from reference TRBV2 and TRBJ2-3, is as follows: EPEVTQTPSHQVTQMGQEVILRCVPISNHLYFYWYRQILGQKVEFLVSFYNNEISEKSEIFDDQFSVERPDGSNFTLKIRSTKLEDSAMYFCASSLPGQITDTQYFGPGTRLTVL.